This T cell receptor (beta chain) was identified in a study of blood T cell repertoires in COVID-19. Study at large: Both acute and convalescent COVID-19 samples were obtained from the United States, Italy and Spain.

CDR3 size: 16 residues. In germline, CDR1 is LGHDT, CDR2 YNNKEL (reference sequence). V trimming: 4 bases; J trimming: 3 bases; junction bases outside the gene matches: 7. Assay: immunoSEQ multiplex PCR; the TCRdb copy retains only in-frame clones and omits some. This sample has roughly 200,000 clones, with about nine tenths found just once. The chain employs TRBV3-1 (or the pseudogene TRBV3-2) and TRBJ1-5, with TRBD1 matching 9 bases. Sequencing was performed on peripheral blood. The sequence was collected from a man in his forties or fifties with acute or convalescent COVID-19. The CDR3 DNA sequence: TGTGCCAGCAGCCCCAAGGGACAGGGACTCAATCAGCCCCAGCATTTT. Its protein is CASSPKGQGLNQPQHF.